Sequencing of this TCR beta chain was carried out in a study of sequential checkpoint blockade in melanoma. For the study at large: Patients were randomized 1:1 to nivolumab-then-ipilimumab or ipilimumab-then-nivolumab first-line. Both treatment sequences were followed by maintenance nivolumab.

The CDR3 covers 17 residues. J was trimmed by 6 bases and V by 1 base; bases with no gene match: 9. From germline, CDR1 is PRHDT and CDR2 FYEKMQ (reference sequence). Treatment indicated: randomized to nivolumab then ipilimumab (arm A) or the reverse (arm B). Patients had received no earlier DNA-damaging chemotherapy. From thawed PBMCs, live CD3+CD8+ cells negative for CD19 and CD56 were sorted. Method: immunoSEQ multiplex PCR; TCRdb's copy keeps in-frame clones and lacks some. The sample contains over 15,000 clones, around three fifths of which appear only once. This chain uses TRBV13 with TRBJ2-1; the match to TRBD2 covers 10 bases. The receptor's source is a human donor with melanoma. The source was CD8+ T cells sorted from blood (inferred from file names), collected from a patient given nivolumab and ipilimumab in sequence. Here the CDR3 reads CASSLDKYGTSVNEQFF. The CDR3 coding sequence is TGTGCCAGCAGCTTAGATAAGTACGGGACTAGCGTCAATGAGCAGTTCTTC. Full variable domain (remainder filled in from reference TRBV13 and TRBJ2-1): AAGVIQSPRHLIKEKRETATLKCYPIPRHDTVYWYQQGPGQDPQFLISFYEKMQSDKGSIPDRFSAQQFSDYHSELNMSSLELGDSALYFCASSLDKYGTSVNEQFFGPGTRLTVL.